This passage covers 14 T cell receptor beta chains from one sample sequenced in a study of T cell responses to AZD1222 COVID-19 vaccine. Using immunoSEQ multiplex PCR, the repertoire was profiled, and TCRdb retains in-frame clones only, with some absent. The data hold approximately 100,000 clones, with around nine tenths observed a single time. The sequencing here drew on peripheral blood, taken on day 0 of AZD1222 vaccination. These receptors were obtained from an adult in good health.

The count of this clone is one. V usage is TRBV30 and J usage is TRBJ2-7; D is undetermined. CDR3 length equals 13 residues. Germline V gene data show CDR1 as GTSNPN and CDR2 as SVGIG (reference sequence). V lost 2 bases and J 2 bases, leaving 10 bases between the germline ends. CDR3: CAWSILPPYEQYF. The CDR3 nucleotides read TGTGCCTGGAGTATACTCCCCCCCTACGAGCAGTACTTC.

The V call is TRBV12-3 or TRBV12-4, the J call TRBJ1-6; possible D gene TRBD1, 5 bases. The CDR3 length is 11 residues. Trimming removed 5 bases from V and 12 bases from J, with 8 bases in between. The DNA for the CDR3 is TGTGCCAGCAGTCAAACAGGACCCCTCCACTTT. This gives the protein CASSQTGPLHF.

The V call is TRBV5-1, the J call TRBJ2-7, with 12 bases aligning to TRBD2. V lost 7 bases, J lost 0 bases, and 11 bases stayed unmatched. The germline CDR1 and CDR2 sequences are SGHRS and YFSETQ. This CDR3 has 17 residues. In nucleotides, the CDR3 is TGCGCCAGCGGAACCACTAGCGGGGGGCCGAGCTCCTACGAGCAGTACTTC. It yields the protein CASGTTSGGPSSYEQYF.

CDR3 DNA: TGTGCCAGTAGTATAGCAGGGGTCCAGCCCCAGCATTTT. Translation: CASSIAGVQPQHF. This chain links TRBV19 with TRBJ1-5; D perhaps matches TRBD1 (6 bases). The V end was cut by 1 base, the J end by 7 bases, with 8 bases between. The germline V gene encodes CDR1 LNHDA and CDR2 SQIVND (reference sequence). The CDR3 sequence is 13 residues long.

The J gene is TRBJ2-1, the V gene TRBV7-6; the match to TRBD2 covers 10 bases. CDR1 and CDR2 (germline): SGHVS, FNYEAQ. The J segment lost 7 bases and the V segment lost 8 bases, leaving 5 bases of the junction unmatched. This CDR3 contains 13 residues. CDR3 region: CASRELAGNEQFF. CDR3 bases: TGTGCCAGCCGGGAACTAGCGGGAAATGAGCAGTTCTTC.

This chain uses TRBV10-2 with TRBJ2-2, with 10 positions matching TRBD1. Germline assignment: CDR1 WSHSY and CDR2 SAAADI. CDR3 length equals 15 residues. V was clipped by 7 bases and J by 6 bases; unmatched bases: 8. CDR3 sequence reads: CASILGTGVPGELFF. DNA for the CDR3: TGCGCCAGCATCCTGGGGACAGGGGTTCCCGGGGAGCTGTTTTTT.

The CDR3 region is CASSQTGGSGYTF. DNA of the CDR3: TGTGCCAGCAGTCAGACAGGGGGGTCTGGCTACACCTTC. The gene calls are TRBV6-5 and TRBJ1-2; TRBD1 aligns across 9 bases. From germline, CDR1 is MNHEY and CDR2 SVGAGI. The CDR3 length is 13 residues. The V gene end was trimmed by 5 bases and the J gene end by 7 bases; junction bases not matched to a gene: 5.

The J gene is TRBJ2-5, the V gene TRBV18; TRBD1 aligns across 8 bases. Germline V gives CDR1 KGHSH, CDR2 LQKENI. The CDR3 loop spans 17 amino acids. The J segment lost 3 bases and the V segment lost 1 base, leaving 10 bases of the junction unmatched. DNA of the CDR3: TGTGCCAGCTCACCACGTCCGAGGACAGGGTTTGAAGAGACCCAGTACTTC. It specifies CASSPRPRTGFEETQYF.

This chain connects TRBV3-1 (or the pseudogene TRBV3-2) to TRBJ2-3; tentative D call: TRBD2 (6 bases). Germline lookup yields CDR1 LGHDT and CDR2 YNNKEL (reference sequence). This CDR3 has 14 amino acids. The ends were cut back, 1 base at V and 6 bases at J, with 11 bases in the middle. The CDR3 DNA reads TGTGCCAGCAGCCAAGGGAAAGGGAGGGATACGCAGTATTTT. It translates to CASSQGKGRDTQYF.

This clone was seen a handful of times. The chain is built from TRBV19 and TRBJ1-1, with 10 bases identical to TRBD1. CDR1 and CDR2 from the germline V gene are LNHDA and SQIVND (reference sequence). The V segment lost 5 bases and the J segment 4 bases; nucleotides outside the gene matches: 10. The CDR3 contains 16 residues. CDR3 residues: CASSLRTGGRGTEAFF. The CDR3 nucleotides are TGTGCCAGTAGTCTACGGACAGGGGGAAGGGGCACTGAAGCTTTCTTT.

In its sample, this clone was seen once. V and J are TRBV5-4 and TRBJ1-5; D is unclear. V lost 7 bases and J lost 9, with 17 bases in between. The germline V gene has CDR1 SGHNT and CDR2 YYREEE (reference sequence). The CDR3 length is 13 residues. The CDR3 is CASSSWETGPQHF. The DNA for the CDR3 is TGTGCCAGCTCCTCATGGGAGACCGGGCCCCAGCATTTT.

V and J are TRBV11-1 and TRBJ1-1; D not resolved. Germline assignment: CDR1 SGHAT and CDR2 FQDESV (reference sequence). The CDR3 runs to 13 residues. V shed 1 base and J shed 10 bases, with 13 bases lying between them. The CDR3 sequence is CASSLEIGVGAFF. The CDR3 nucleotides read TGTGCCAGCAGCTTAGAAATCGGGGTTGGAGCTTTCTTT.

This chain joins TRBV7-9 and TRBJ1-1, with TRBD1 matching 9 bases. With V trimmed by 4 bases and J by 0 bases, 6 bases remained unmatched. The CDR3 runs to 16 residues. The germline CDR1 and CDR2 sequences are SEHNR and FQNEAQ (reference sequence). This CDR3 reads CASSSGTGTLNTEAFF. CDR3 DNA: TGTGCCAGCAGCTCCGGGACAGGGACCCTGAACACTGAAGCTTTCTTT.

The V gene is TRBV11-2, the J gene TRBJ1-1; D not certain. The ends were cut back, 0 bases at V and 4 bases at J, with 9 bases in the middle. CDR1 is SGHAT, CDR2 FQNNGV, per germline. CDR3 length equals 14 residues. The CDR3 nucleotides are TGTGCCAGCAGCTTAGAAAGGCTGAGCACTGAAGCTTTCTTT. Amino acids: CASSLERLSTEAFF.